This TCR beta chain was identified during a study of blood T cell repertoires in COVID-19 (dated by TCRdb to 2019 to 2021). Context from the whole study: Samples covering the acute and convalescent phases of COVID-19 were provided by collaborators in the United States, Italy and Spain. Subjects who had been exposed to COVID-19, were actively infected with it, or had recovered from it provided the deeply sampled blood TCRbeta repertoires that made up the dataset. The repertoires were released in a freely available public database intended as a resource for research on the immune response to SARS-CoV-2. The sample metadata nearly always contained a de-identified subject ID, COVID-19 status, age in years and sex. The prospective study material was composed of cDNA or gDNA derived from T cells, B-cell-depleted T cells, or PBMCs. The samples were drawn from the first 160 participants of the ongoing ImmuneRACE study and from some 1,300 subjects provided by 6 global collaborators. Where HLA class I and class II types were available, the types were taken from metadata supplied by the sample provider, not from assay-based typing. The full study reports these points: The quantity of clinical and demographic metadata differed by source and by participant and was supplied without curation.

The immunoSEQ Assay, a bias-controlled multiplex PCR, was used to amplify TCRbeta CDR3 regions from genomic DNA. In the authors' own workflow: Within the assay, amplification of reference gene primers was used to estimate how many nucleated cells each sample contained. Sequence reads were collapsed and filtered to measure the absolute abundance of every unique TCRbeta CDR3 rearrangement. For each sample, productive Simpson clonality was calculated as the square root of Simpson's diversity index over productive rearrangements. TCRdb mirrors the immuneACCESS table, restricted to in-frame sequences. Some clones are absent from its copies; in checked studies, under half trace to an unresolved V gene, and the reason for the others is unknown. V and J calls and clone size are given by that table; D and trimming were obtained from the DNA. In all, the sample holds around 200,000 clones, and around nine tenths of those were seen once. The top ten clonotypes cover 1.1% of the sample.

The CDR3 holds 12 amino acids from the cysteine to the phenylalanine. This entry keeps only the CDR3 DNA: 36 bases, framed from base 1. Comments on this clone: Its target antigen remains unknown. One junction end disagrees with the germline gene, perhaps due to a read error.

Each collaborating institution followed its own protocols to collect whole blood in K2EDTA tubes. For TCRbeta analysis, collaborators shipped samples as frozen whole blood, isolated PBMCs, or DNA extracted from either of those sample types. This TCR came from a man younger than 45 with acute or convalescent COVID-19. Input material: peripheral blood. This receptor chain uses TRBV12-3 or TRBV12-4 and TRBJ2-5, with TRBD2 tentatively as D gene (5 bases match). CDR3 loop: CASSLALGRQYF. The nucleotide sequence reads as follows: TGTGCCAGCAGTCTAGCCTTGGGCCGGCAGTACTTC.